Shown below are 18 T cell receptor beta chains from a single sample sequenced in a study of T-cell reconstitution after alpha-beta-depleted transplantation in children. The TCRbeta library was prepared with unique molecular identifiers. Each CDR3 protein is one row after TCRdb ran MiXCR on the PCR reads. The sample holds almost 500,000 distinct CDR3 sequences; approximately 13% are singletons and the top ten take around 5.8%. The source was PBMCs from the stem cell graft donor, collected from the stem cell graft. These receptors all come from a human donor who donated a stem cell graft to a child with combined immunodeficiency.

The chain couples TRBV12-3 or TRBV12-4 to TRBJ1-4; D might be TRBD1 (6 bases). The CDR3 length is 12 residues. V was trimmed by 5 bases and J by 11 bases, leaving 12 bases between them. CDR3 protein: CASSPGAEKLFF. The CDR3 DNA reads TGTGCCAGCAGTCCGGGGGCGGAGAAACTGTTTTTT.

This clonotype was recorded many times. V gene TRBV4-3 combines with J gene TRBJ2-1, with D tentatively TRBD2 (5 bases). V lost 0 bases to trimming and J lost 2 bases, with 8 bases between them. Germline V gene sequence: CDR1 LGHNA, CDR2 YSLEER. This CDR3 region has 15 residues. CDR3 sequence (DNA): TGCGCCAGCAGCCAAGAGAAGCGGACCTACAATGAGCAGTTCTTC. Its protein product is CASSQEKRTYNEQFF.

This clonotype was picked up a small number of times. This chain joins TRBV5-1 and TRBJ2-4, with 8 bases that match TRBD1. This CDR3 is built from 18 residues. The germline CDR1 and CDR2 sequences are SGHRS and YFSETQ. Trimming at V came to 5 bases and at J to 0 bases, leaving 13 bases not matched to a gene. Here the CDR3 reads CASRPDRGPAIAKNIQYF. In nucleotides, the CDR3 is TGCGCCAGCAGGCCAGACAGGGGTCCAGCGATAGCCAAAAACATTCAGTACTTC.

The V call is TRBV7-2, the J call TRBJ2-1; D remains ambiguous. The CDR3 extends over 12 amino acids. In germline, CDR1 is SGHTA, CDR2 FQGNSA. The V end lost 1 base, the J end lost 10 bases, and 8 bases lay between the germline ends. The CDR3 DNA reads TGTGCCAGCAGCTTAGGAACCCTAGAGCAGTTCTTC. It specifies CASSLGTLEQFF.

The count of this clonotype is one. Sequence at one end of the junction differs from germline and may be a read error. The chain recombines TRBV4-3 with TRBJ1-2, with TRBD1 matching over 8 bases. The CDR3 has 15 residues. The germline gives CDR1 LGHNA, CDR2 YSLEER. The CDR3 DNA is TGCGCCAGCAGCCAAGCCTTACAGGGGGACTATGGCTGCACCTTC. It yields the protein CASSQALQGDYGCTF.

This clonotype appeared many times. The chain links TRBV20-1 to TRBJ2-5; D remains ambiguous. The V end was cut by 6 bases, the J end by 2 bases, with 13 bases between. CDR1 is DFQATT, CDR2 SNEGSKA, per germline (reference sequence). The CDR3 covers 13 residues. CDR3 sequence: CSAYPGPQETQYF. CDR3 nucleotides: TGCAGTGCGTACCCTGGTCCACAAGAGACCCAGTACTTC.

In its sample, this clonotype was seen a few times. V and J are TRBV6-2 or TRBV6-3 and TRBJ2-7; 7 bases match TRBD1. With 3 bases clipped from V and 2 bases from J, the junction kept 7 bases outside the gene matches. The CDR3 consists of 15 residues. CDR1 is MNHEY and CDR2 is SVGEGT in the germline V gene. This chain's CDR3 is CASSYRQGTAYEQYF. The DNA for the CDR3 is TGTGCCAGCAGTTATCGACAAGGGACAGCCTACGAGCAGTACTTC.

This chain connects TRBV7-6 to TRBJ2-7, with D possibly TRBD1 on 6 matching bases. Germline assignment: CDR1 SGHVS and CDR2 FNYEAQ. The V and J ends lost 5 bases and 0 bases respectively, with 11 bases between them. The CDR3 runs to 14 residues. This chain's CDR3 is CASSPYRDSYEQYF. CDR3 nucleotides: TGTGCCAGCAGCCCTTACAGGGACTCCTACGAGCAGTACTTC.

This clonotype was recorded a few times. V usage is TRBV4-3 and J usage is TRBJ2-7; TRBD1 matches at 10 bases. The CDR3 runs 16 residues. Per germline, CDR1 LGHNA and CDR2 YSLEER. The V and J ends lost 0 bases and 6 bases, in that order; junction bases with no gene match: 8. CDR3 protein: CASSQDAFGTGAEQYF. The CDR3 region has the DNA TGCGCCAGCAGCCAAGATGCGTTCGGGACAGGGGCCGAGCAGTACTTC.

The chain joins TRBV5-4 to TRBJ2-7; D remains unclear. CDR1 and CDR2 (germline): SGHNT, YYREEE (reference sequence). The CDR3 runs 12 residues. The V end was cut by 5 bases, the J end by 6 bases, with 12 bases between. This CDR3 reads CASRPIGGEQYF. CDR3 coding DNA: TGTGCCAGCAGGCCCATTGGTGGCGAGCAGTACTTC.

CDR3 residues: CASYPHGLAGADTQYF. The CDR3 bases are TGTGCCAGCTACCCCCACGGACTAGCGGGTGCAGATACGCAGTATTTT. The chain employs TRBV6-2 or TRBV6-3 and TRBJ2-3; 11 bases are shared with TRBD2. In germline, CDR1 is MNHEY, CDR2 SVGEGT. The V segment lost 8 bases and the J segment 4 bases; nucleotides outside the gene matches: 11. This CDR3 is built from 16 residues.

This clonotype was found many times. The chain links TRBV7-8 to TRBJ2-1, with 7 bases that match TRBD2. J lost 6 bases, V lost 4 bases, and 6 bases had no gene match. Germline V gene lookup returns CDR1 SGHVS and CDR2 FQNEAQ. The CDR3 runs 14 residues. The DNA for the CDR3 is TGTGCCAGCAGCTCCCGGGGGAGGGGCAATGAGCAGTTCTTC. This sequence encodes CASSSRGRGNEQFF. The full variable domain, rest sourced from reference TRBV7-8 and TRBJ2-1, is GAGVSQSPRYKVAKRGQDVALRCDPISGHVSLFWYQQALGQGPEFLTYFQNEAQLDKSGLPSDRFFAERPEGSVSTLKIQRTQQEDSAVYLCASSSRGRGNEQFFGPGTRLTVL.

The chain recombines TRBV28 with TRBJ1-5; a possible D gene is TRBD1 (5 bases). Germline V CDR1 and CDR2: MDHEN, SYDVKM. This CDR3 comprises 14 residues. Trimming shortened V by 5 bases and J by 3 bases, and 11 bases separated the two germline ends. CDR3 nucleotide sequence: TGTGCCAGCAGTGGGGACGGGTACAATCAGCCCCAGCATTTT. Translation: CASSGDGYNQPQHF.

In its sample, this clonotype was seen a few times. This chain connects TRBV20-1 to TRBJ2-7; 10 bases are a match to TRBD2. CDR3 length: 15 residues. Looked up from germline, CDR1 is DFQATT and CDR2 is SNEGSKA (reference sequence). Germline trimming cut 3 bases from V and 7 bases from J; bases unmatched to any gene: 12. The CDR3 bases are TGCAGTGCTAGGGGGGCAGGGACTAGCGCTTTGGAGCAGTACTTC. The encoded protein is CSARGAGTSALEQYF.

The chain joins TRBV6-1 to TRBJ2-1, with 10 bases matching TRBD1. V shed 5 bases, J shed 1 base, and the junction held 11 bases outside the gene matches. There are 18 residues in the CDR3. Per the germline V gene, CDR1 is MNHNS and CDR2 is SASEGT. CDR3: CASSTPGTGEASYNEQFF. In nucleotides, the CDR3 is TGTGCCAGCAGTACCCCAGGGACAGGGGAGGCGTCCTACAATGAGCAGTTCTTC.

The chain employs TRBV25-1 and TRBJ1-2; TRBD1 is a possible D gene (5 bases). The V and J ends lost 6 bases and 2 bases respectively, with 10 bases between them. In germline, CDR1 is MGHDK, CDR2 SYGVNS. The length of the CDR3 is 13 residues. For the CDR3, the DNA is TGTGCCAGCAGCGGACATAACAACTATGGCTACACCTTC. It translates to CASSGHNNYGYTF.

V gene TRBV21-1 combines with J gene TRBJ1-3. TRBV21-1 is a pseudogene locus. This CDR3 is built from 17 residues. The CDR3 sequence is CASSKVSRPWTGNTIYF. In DNA, the CDR3 is TGTGCCAGCAGCAAAGTGAGTCGGCCTTGGACCGGAAACACCATATATTTT.

This clonotype has at least ten counts. The chain combines TRBV12-3 or TRBV12-4 with TRBJ2-2, with 8 positions matching TRBD1. The CDR3 consists of 16 residues. After removal of 7 bases from V and 4 bases from J, the junction contained 11 bases not matched to a gene. CDR3 amino acids: CASTGGQGAGTGELFF. The CDR3 nucleotides read TGTGCCAGCACCGGAGGGCAGGGGGCGGGCACCGGGGAGCTGTTTTTT.